Listed here are 14 T cell receptor beta chains from one sample, sequenced in a study of CD8 T cells in Susac syndrome. RNA amounts of about 0.5 to 1 ug underwent reverse transcription with random hexamers. TCRdb itself ran the immunoSEQ multiplex PCR reads through MiXCR, one entry per CDR3 protein. The sample has tens of thousands of distinct CDR3 sequences, approximately 96% seen once. Sequenced material: CD8+ T cells from PBMCs. Every receptor here comes from a human donor with Susac syndrome.

The chain is built from TRBV9 and TRBJ2-5; D call uncertain. V was shortened by 2 bases and J by 4 bases, with 15 bases between the two germline ends. This CDR3 comprises 15 residues. From germline, CDR1 is SGDLS and CDR2 YYNGEE. CDR3 sequence reads: CASSVAVGGGETQYF. DNA for the CDR3: TGTGCCAGCAGCGTCGCGGTAGGCGGTGGAGAGACCCAGTACTTC.

The chain couples TRBV29-1 to TRBJ2-1; the D gene could be TRBD1 or TRBD2 (5 bases each). CDR1 and CDR2 (germline): SQVTM, ANQGSEA. CDR3 length: 13 amino acids. Trimming removed 3 bases at V and 3 bases at J, with 9 bases between. CDR3 DNA: TGCAGCGTTGAGGGGACCGGCTACAATGAGCAGTTCTTC. This encodes CSVEGTGYNEQFF.

The rearrangement links TRBV15 to TRBJ2-6, with D possibly matching TRBD2 (7 bases). Trimming stripped 8 bases from V and 0 bases from J, with 14 bases between. The CDR3 consists of 16 residues. The germline CDR1 and CDR2 sequences are LNHNV and YYDKDF (reference sequence). CDR3 DNA sequence: TGTGCCACCGGGGCGGGGGCAGCCTCTGGGGCCAACGTCCTGACTTTC. Protein product: CATGAGAASGANVLTF.

This chain connects TRBV6-5 to TRBJ2-1, with D maybe TRBD2 (5 bases). The CDR3 is 14 residues long. The germline CDR1 and CDR2 sequences are MNHEY and SVGAGI. V was shortened by 2 bases and J by 6 bases, with 11 bases between the two germline ends. The CDR3 region is CASSYIGSGNEQFF. Here the CDR3 DNA reads TGTGCCAGCAGTTACATAGGGAGCGGCAATGAGCAGTTCTTC.

The rearrangement links TRBV20-1 to TRBJ2-1; 13 bases fit TRBD2. The length of the CDR3 is 15 residues. V shed 3 bases, J shed 8 bases, and the junction held 7 bases outside the gene matches. Germline V gene data show CDR1 as DFQATT and CDR2 as SNEGSKA (reference sequence). For the CDR3, the DNA is TGCAGTGCTAGCGGCGGACTAGCGGGAGTCTATGAGCAGTTCTTC. The encoded protein is CSASGGLAGVYEQFF.

The chain recombines TRBV18 with TRBJ2-6; no clear D. Deletions cut 0 bases from V and 0 bases from J, with 6 bases between. The CDR3 loop spans 16 amino acids. Germline loops: CDR1 KGHSH, CDR2 LQKENI. The DNA for the CDR3 is TGTGCCAGCTCACCACCCGGCGGCTCTGGGGCCAACGTCCTGACTTTC. It specifies CASSPPGGSGANVLTF.

The CDR3 loop is CASSFNGKVVSHTEAFF. CDR3 in DNA: TGCGCCAGCAGCTTTAACGGGAAAGTCGTCTCCCACACTGAAGCTTTCTTT. The chain employs TRBV5-1 and TRBJ1-1; D gene ambiguous. Germline assignment: CDR1 SGHRS and CDR2 YFSETQ. The CDR3 has 17 residues. V lost 2 bases, J lost 3 bases, and 20 bases lay in between.

The chain combines TRBV5-1 with TRBJ2-7, with D possibly matching TRBD1 (6 bases). Trimming stripped 0 bases from V and 2 bases from J, with 9 bases between. The CDR3 extends over 14 amino acids. The germline CDR1 and CDR2 sequences are SGHRS and YFSETQ. CDR3 DNA sequence: TGCGCCAGCAGCTTGGCATCAGGGGCCTACGAGCAGTACGTC. As protein: CASSLASGAYEQYV.

The chain has TRBV29-1 and TRBJ2-7; 10 bases agree with TRBD1. Germline assignment: CDR1 SQVTM and CDR2 ANQGSEA. This CDR3 comprises 14 residues. V shed 7 bases, J shed 1 base, and the junction held 7 bases outside the gene matches. CDR3 nucleotide sequence: TGCAGCGAGGGGGGACAGGGGATGTCCTACGAGCAGTACGTC. Translated, it gives CSEGGQGMSYEQYV.

J is TRBJ2-7 and V is TRBV20-1, with 7 nucleotides matching TRBD1. With 7 bases clipped from V and 0 bases from J, the junction kept 9 bases outside the gene matches. Germline CDR1 reads DFQATT; CDR2 reads SNEGSKA (reference sequence). The CDR3 is 14 amino acids. Here the CDR3 reads CSGTDRAYSYEQYV. CDR3 nucleotides: TGCAGTGGAACAGACAGGGCGTACTCCTACGAGCAGTACGTC.

The V gene is TRBV9, the J gene TRBJ2-1; 9 nucleotides agree with TRBD2. CDR3 length equals 17 residues. The V gene end was trimmed by 0 bases and the J gene end by 4 bases; junction bases not matched to a gene: 8. Germline assignment: CDR1 SGDLS and CDR2 YYNGEE. The CDR3 coding sequence is TGTGCCAGCAGCGTAGGCGGCGGGGGGGCGGGATACAATGAGCAGTTCTTC. Its protein is CASSVGGGGAGYNEQFF.

V gene TRBV6-2 or TRBV6-3 combines with J gene TRBJ2-7, with a possible D match to TRBD2 (5 bases). With 0 bases removed from V and 4 bases from J, the gap between germline ends came to 7 bases. The length of the CDR3 is 13 residues. Germline V gene data show CDR1 as MNHEY and CDR2 as SVGEGT. CDR3 sequence (DNA): TGTGCCAGCAGTTACTCGAGGGTGTACGAGCAGTACGTC. This gives the protein CASSYSRVYEQYV.

This chain links TRBV20-1 with TRBJ2-4; maybe TRBD2 (6 bases). V lost 7 bases to trimming and J lost 0 bases, with 13 bases between them. The CDR3 contains 14 residues. Germline CDR1 is DFQATT and CDR2 is SNEGSKA (reference sequence). CDR3 amino acids: CSGTGLLAKNIQYF. The DNA for the CDR3 is TGCAGTGGAACGGGACTTCTAGCCAAAAACATTCAGTACTTC.

The chain couples TRBV4-2 to TRBJ2-1; no clear D gene. This CDR3 has 16 residues. Per germline, CDR1 LGHNA and CDR2 YNFKEQ. V was clipped by 4 bases and J by 0 bases, with 13 bases between them. For the CDR3, the DNA is TGTGCCAGCAGCCCTCAGGCGGAAAGCTCCTACAATGAGCAGTTCTTC. Encoded protein: CASSPQAESSYNEQFF.